This TCR beta chain was profiled in a study of regulatory T cells in long-lasting Graves disease. CDR1 and CDR2 (germline): KGHSH, LQKENI. CDR3 length equals 15 residues. The V end was cut by 2 bases, the J end by 7 bases, with 17 bases between. HTBI primers from iRepertoire and Arm-PCR of CDR3 regions yielded the TCR beta libraries. TCRdb itself ran the multiplex PCR reads through MiXCR, one entry per CDR3 protein. The sample lists fewer than 350,000 distinct CDR3 sequences, 15% to 20% seen once, with roughly 40% in the top ten. Ten or more counts support this clonotype. Time point reported: newly diagnosed GD, antithyroid drugs for less than 3 months. From PBMCs, RNA was extracted and then used to make the TCR library.

The starting material was peripheral blood mononuclear cells (PBMCs), obtained at new diagnosis, from a patient treated with antithyroid drugs. V is TRBV18 and J is TRBJ2-5; D is unclear. This TCR derives from a female donor with Graves disease. The CDR3 is CASSPSTGASRTQYF. The CDR3, as DNA: TGTGCCAGCTCACCAAGTACCGGAGCAAGCAGGACCCAGTACTTC. The variable domain in full, with the rest retrieved from reference TRBV18 and TRBJ2-5, is NAGVMQNPRHLVRRRGQEARLRCSPMKGHSHVYWYRQLPEEGLKFMVYLQKENIIDESGMPKERFSAEFPKEGPSILRIQQVVRGDSAAYFCASSPSTGASRTQYFGPGTRLLVL.